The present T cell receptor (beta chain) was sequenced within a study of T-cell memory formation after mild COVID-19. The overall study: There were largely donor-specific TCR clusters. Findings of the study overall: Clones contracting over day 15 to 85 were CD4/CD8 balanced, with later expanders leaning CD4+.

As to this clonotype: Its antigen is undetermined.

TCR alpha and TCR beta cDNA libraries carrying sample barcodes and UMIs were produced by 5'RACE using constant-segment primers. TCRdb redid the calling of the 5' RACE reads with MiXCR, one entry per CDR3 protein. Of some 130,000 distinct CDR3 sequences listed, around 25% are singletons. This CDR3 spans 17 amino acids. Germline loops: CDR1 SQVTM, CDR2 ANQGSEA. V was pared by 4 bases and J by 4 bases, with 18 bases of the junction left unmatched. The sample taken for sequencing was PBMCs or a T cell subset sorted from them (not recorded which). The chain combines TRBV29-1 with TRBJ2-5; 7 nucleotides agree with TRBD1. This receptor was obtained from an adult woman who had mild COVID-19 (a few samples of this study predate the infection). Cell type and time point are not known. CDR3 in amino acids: CSVGGPPQGLGGETQYF. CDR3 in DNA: TGCAGCGTTGGTGGACCCCCACAGGGGCTCGGCGGAGAGACCCAGTACTTC.